This entry features one TCR beta chain sequence. The data were obtained in a study of blood T cell repertoires in COVID-19. Study summary: Whether acute or convalescent, the COVID-19 samples came from the United States, Italy and Spain. Sample material is recorded as cDNA or gDNA derived from T cells, B-cell-depleted T cells, or PBMCs.

Authors' methods: Amplified reference gene primers provided the basis for estimating nucleated cell counts. Method: immunoSEQ multiplex PCR; TCRdb's copy keeps in-frame clones and lacks some. That table supplies the V and J calls and clone size; D and trimming were determined from the DNA. The data contain roughly 68,000 clones, around 89% of them seen just once; the ten biggest clones take up approximately 6.8%. This CDR3 has 13 residues. CDR1 and CDR2 (germline): ENHRY, SYGVKD. Trimming removed 1 base at V and 5 bases at J, with 8 bases between. What was sequenced was peripheral blood. The clonotype comes from a woman in her sixties or seventies with acute or convalescent COVID-19. V gene TRBV10-3 combines with J gene TRBJ1-2; the D is unclear. CDR3 in amino acids: CAISELEWYGYTF. CDR3 DNA: TGTGCCATCAGTGAGTTGGAGTGGTATGGCTACACCTTC.